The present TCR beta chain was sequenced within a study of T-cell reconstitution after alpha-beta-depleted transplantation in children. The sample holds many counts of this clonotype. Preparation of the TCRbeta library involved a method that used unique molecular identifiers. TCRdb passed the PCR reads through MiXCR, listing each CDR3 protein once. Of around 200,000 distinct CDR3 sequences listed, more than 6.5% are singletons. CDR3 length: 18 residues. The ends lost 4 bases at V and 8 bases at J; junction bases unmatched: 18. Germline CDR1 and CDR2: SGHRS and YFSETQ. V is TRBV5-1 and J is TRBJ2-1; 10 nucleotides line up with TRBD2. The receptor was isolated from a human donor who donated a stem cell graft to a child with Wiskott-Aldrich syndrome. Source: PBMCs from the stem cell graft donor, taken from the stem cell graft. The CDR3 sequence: CASSPLIIAGGGPDEQFF. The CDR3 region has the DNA TGCGCCAGCAGCCCGCTTATTATAGCGGGGGGCGGGCCGGATGAGCAGTTCTTC.